The source of this T cell receptor (beta chain) is a study of T-cell reconstitution after alpha-beta-depleted transplantation in children. As regards this clonotype: Its antigen is not known.

There are 17 residues in the CDR3. The germline CDR1 and CDR2 sequences are SNHLY and FYNNEI. Trimming removed 3 bases from V and 4 bases from J; junction bases left unmatched: 12. General study points: Where alpha-beta T cells came from about two months after transplant was reportedly several hundred expanded graft clones. One year post-transplant, T-cell counts and diversity were largely derived from T cells produced anew. Day-60 TCRbeta diversity that was high in some patients was derived from surviving recipient T cells and thymic progenitors.

Unique molecular identifiers were built into the TCRbeta library. Via MiXCR, TCRdb re-called the PCR reads, giving one row per CDR3 protein. The sample has around 580,000 distinct CDR3 sequences; roughly a quarter are singletons. This material consisted of PBMCs, taken before TCRalphabeta/CD19-depleted stem cell transplant. The TCR sequence derives from a boy younger than two with Wiskott-Aldrich syndrome, due to receive a stem cell transplant. The V and J genes are TRBV2 and TRBJ1-1; 9 nucleotides match TRBD1. The CDR3 nucleotides are TGTGCCAGCAGTGAGTATCGGGACAGGGATCTTTTCACTGAAGCTTTCTTT. Encoded protein: CASSEYRDRDLFTEAFF.